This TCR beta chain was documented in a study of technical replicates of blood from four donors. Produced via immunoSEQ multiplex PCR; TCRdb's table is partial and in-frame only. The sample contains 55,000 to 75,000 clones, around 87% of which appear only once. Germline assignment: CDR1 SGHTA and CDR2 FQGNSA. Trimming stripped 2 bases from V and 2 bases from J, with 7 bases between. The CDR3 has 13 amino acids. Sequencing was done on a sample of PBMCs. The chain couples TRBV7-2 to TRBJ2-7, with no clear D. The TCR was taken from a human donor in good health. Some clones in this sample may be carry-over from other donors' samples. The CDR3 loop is CASSLLLTYEQYF. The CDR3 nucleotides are TGTGCCAGCAGCTTACTACTAACCTACGAGCAGTACTTC. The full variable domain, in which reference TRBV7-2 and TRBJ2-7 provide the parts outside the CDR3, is GAGVSQSPSNKVTEKGKDVELRCDPISGHTALYWYRQSLGQGLEFLIYFQGNSAPDKSGLPSDRFSAERTGGSVSTLTIQRTQQEDSAVYLCASSLLLTYEQYFGPGTRLTVT.